This T cell receptor beta chain was sequenced for a study of graft-versus-host responses after intestinal transplantation. Study overall: Transplant types were multivisceral, liver-intestinal, or isolated intestinal. The study gave all recipients anti-thymocyte globulin induction, then tacrolimus and steroids for roughly 3 years.

Some clones are missing from TCRdb's copy, which holds only in-frame ones; the method was immunoSEQ multiplex PCR. The data contain around 96,000 clones, 80% to 95% of them seen just once; the ten biggest clones take up about 16%. V was clipped by 3 bases and J by 7 bases, with 3 bases between them. The CDR3 is 9 amino acids. CDR1 and CDR2 from the germline V gene are DFQATT and SNEGSKA (reference sequence). Study-level findings and limits: Within the allografts of patients who had graft-donor T cell macrochimerism, graft-versus-host to host-versus-graft clonal ratios were high.

A remark on this clone: Its target is unknown.

Sequenced here: PBMCs, sampled 453 days after intestinal transplant. The TCR comes from a human patient who received an intestinal transplant, so some T cells may come from the graft donor. The chain joins TRBV20-1 to TRBJ1-1; no reliable D call. DNA for the CDR3: TGCAGTGCTAGGCATGAAGCTTTCTTT. It codes for CSARHEAFF.